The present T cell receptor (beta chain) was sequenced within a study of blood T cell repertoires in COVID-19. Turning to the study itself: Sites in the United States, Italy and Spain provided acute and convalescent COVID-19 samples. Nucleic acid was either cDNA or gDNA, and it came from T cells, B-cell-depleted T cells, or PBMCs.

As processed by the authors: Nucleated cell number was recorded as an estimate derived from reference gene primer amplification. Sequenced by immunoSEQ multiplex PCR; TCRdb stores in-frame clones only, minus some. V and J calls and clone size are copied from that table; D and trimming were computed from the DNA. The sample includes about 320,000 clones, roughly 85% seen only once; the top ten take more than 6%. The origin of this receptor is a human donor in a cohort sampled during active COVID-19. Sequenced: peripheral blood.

CDR3 region: CASSLDRPTAADTQYF. The CDR3 bases are TGTGCCAGCAGCTTAGATCGACCTACGGCGGCAGATACGCAGTATTTT. The genes are TRBV7-2 and TRBJ2-3; D is ambiguous. CDR1 is SGHTA, CDR2 FQGNSA, per germline. The length of the CDR3 is 16 residues. The ends were cut back, 1 base at V and 4 bases at J, with 15 bases in the middle. Complete variable domain (other parts from reference TRBV7-2 and TRBJ2-3): GAGVSQSPSNKVTEKGKDVELRCDPISGHTALYWYRQSLGQGLEFLIYFQGNSAPDKSGLPSDRFSAERTGGSVSTLTIQRTQQEDSAVYLCASSLDRPTAADTQYFGPGTRLTVL.